This T cell receptor (beta chain) was observed in a study of radiotherapy plus CTLA-4 blockade in lung cancer. TCRdb's table, derived via immunoSEQ multiplex PCR, lists solely in-frame clones and lacks some. In the table there are more than 90,000 clones, approximately 80% of which are singletons. Per germline, CDR1 GTSNPN and CDR2 SVGIG (reference sequence). Unmatched junction bases numbered 15, after V lost 8 bases and J lost 3 bases. The CDR3 has 17 residues. This clonotype was sampled from a human donor with non-small cell lung cancer who had a partial response to radiotherapy plus ipilimumab. The chain has TRBV30 and TRBJ2-3; 12 bases agree with TRBD2. Material: peripheral blood, obtained from a patient treated with radiotherapy plus ipilimumab. CDR3 protein: CARSRLAGDGGTDTQYF. For the CDR3, the DNA is TGTGCCCGCTCAAGACTAGCGGGAGATGGGGGTACAGATACGCAGTATTTT.